The 29 T cell receptor beta chains listed next were all sequenced from one sample in a study of control samples from healthy donors and cancer patients. Produced via immunoSEQ multiplex PCR; TCRdb's table is partial and in-frame only. The data contain about 170,000 clones, 70% to 90% of them singletons. Sequencing was done on a sample of blood. The source of these receptors is a man aged 25 to 45 in good health.

The chain is built from TRBV5-1 and TRBJ2-3, with 14 bases lining up with TRBD2. Germline assignment: CDR1 SGHRS and CDR2 YFSETQ. With V trimmed by 0 bases and J by 4 bases, 7 bases remained unmatched. The CDR3 is 18 amino acids. CDR3 DNA sequence: TGCGCCAGCAGCTTGGGACTAGCGGGAGGGTTAACGGCAGATACGCAGTATTTT. It translates to CASSLGLAGGLTADTQYF. The full variable domain, in which reference TRBV5-1 and TRBJ2-3 provide the parts outside the CDR3, is KAGVTQTPRYLIKTRGQQVTLSCSPISGHRSVSWYQQTPGQGLQFLFEYFSETQRNKGNFPGRFSGRQFSNSRSEMNVSTLELGDSALYLCASSLGLAGGLTADTQYFGPGTRLTVL.

V and J are TRBV6-5 and TRBJ1-1; D uncertain. Germline values: CDR1 MNHEY, CDR2 SVGAGI. Trimming left V 10 bases short and J 6 bases short, with 18 bases between. The CDR3 covers 13 residues. The CDR3 loop reads CATRTRAIPEAFF. Here the CDR3 DNA reads TGTGCCACCCGGACCCGGGCAATACCTGAAGCTTTCTTT.

The chain joins TRBV30 to TRBJ2-1, with 10 bases that match TRBD2. V trimming: 0 bases; J trimming: 7 bases; junction bases outside the gene matches: 3. Germline-derived CDR1 and CDR2 are GTSNPN and SVGIG (reference sequence). This CDR3 contains 14 residues. The CDR3 sequence: CAWSVLAGMNEQFF. CDR3 coding DNA: TGTGCCTGGAGTGTACTAGCGGGAATGAATGAGCAGTTCTTC.

The chain has TRBV12-3 or TRBV12-4 and TRBJ1-4; no clear D. The V end was cut by 2 bases, the J end by 8 bases, with 3 bases between. This CDR3 is 11 amino acids long. CDR3 in DNA: TGTGCCAGCAGTTTAAAGGAAAAACTGTTTTTT. Encoded protein: CASSLKEKLFF.

The chain has TRBV9 and TRBJ1-3; TRBD1 might be the D (5 bases). CDR3 length: 17 amino acids. Trimming took off 0 bases at V and 1 base at J, with 14 bases between the two ends. CDR1 and CDR2 from the germline V gene are SGDLS and YYNGEE. Here the CDR3 DNA reads TGTGCCAGCAGCGTAGATTCGGGGCTTCGATCTGGAAACACCATATATTTT. Amino acid sequence: CASSVDSGLRSGNTIYF.

This chain links TRBV11-1 with TRBJ2-1; 9 nucleotides agree with TRBD1. Germline assignment: CDR1 SGHAT and CDR2 FQDESV (reference sequence). Trimming removed 1 base from V and 9 bases from J; junction bases left unmatched: 7. The CDR3 covers 15 residues. CDR3 nucleotide sequence: TGTGCCAGCAGCTTAGACCGGGACAGGGCCGGTGAGCAGTTCTTC. Its translation is CASSLDRDRAGEQFF.

The chain carries TRBV7-9 and TRBJ1-2; D is possibly TRBD1 (6 bases). Germline loops: CDR1 SEHNR, CDR2 FQNEAQ (reference sequence). The CDR3 totals 12 residues. Trimming stripped 10 bases from V and 6 bases from J, with 15 bases between. CDR3 loop: CATTGRGDGYTF. DNA for the CDR3: TGTGCCACCACGGGCAGGGGCGATGGCTACACCTTC.

The genes are TRBV5-1 and TRBJ2-6; D is perhaps TRBD1 (5 bases). This CDR3 is built from 16 residues. Germline V gene data show CDR1 as SGHRS and CDR2 as YFSETQ. V lost 1 base, J lost 3 bases, and 11 bases lay in between. CDR3 region: CASSLSGLSGANVLTF. CDR3 in DNA: TGCGCCAGCAGCTTGTCAGGGTTGAGTGGGGCCAACGTCCTGACTTTC. The whole variable domain, filled in from reference TRBV5-1 and TRBJ2-6, reads KAGVTQTPRYLIKTRGQQVTLSCSPISGHRSVSWYQQTPGQGLQFLFEYFSETQRNKGNFPGRFSGRQFSNSRSEMNVSTLELGDSALYLCASSLSGLSGANVLTFGAGSRLTVL.

This chain links TRBV7-9 with TRBJ1-4; D is ambiguous. V lost 3 bases and J lost 5, with 4 bases in between. Germline V lookup: CDR1 SEHNR, CDR2 FQNEAQ (reference sequence). This CDR3 is built from 12 residues. The CDR3 here is CASSLGNEKLFF. The CDR3, as DNA: TGTGCCAGCAGCTTGGGGAATGAAAAACTGTTTTTT.

As to this clone: Different DNA sequences within this sample yield the same CDR3. The V and J genes are TRBV3-1 (or the pseudogene TRBV3-2) and TRBJ1-1; D ambiguous. V gave up 4 bases and J gave up 1 base, with 7 bases separating them. The CDR3 runs 13 residues. Germline-derived CDR1 and CDR2 are LGHDT and YNNKEL (reference sequence). DNA of the CDR3: TGTGCCAGCAGCCCGAGAGGGAACACTGAAGCTTTCTTT. Translated, it gives CASSPRGNTEAFF.

The chain combines TRBV12-3 or TRBV12-4 with TRBJ2-1; D perhaps matches TRBD1 (6 bases). This CDR3 is 13 amino acids long. V was clipped by 6 bases and J by 8 bases, with 14 bases between them. CDR3 sequence: CASSPYRDHEQFF. The CDR3 coding sequence is TGTGCCAGCAGCCCCTACAGGGATCATGAGCAGTTCTTC.

The V call is TRBV19, the J call TRBJ1-4, with D perhaps TRBD1 (5 bases). The CDR3 has 15 residues. The germline V and J ends were trimmed by 0 bases and 7 bases, with 12 bases remaining between them. Germline CDR1 is LNHDA and CDR2 is SQIVND (reference sequence). The CDR3, as DNA: TGTGCCAGTAGTATAGATCAAGGGAGGGGTGAAAAACTGTTTTTT. It encodes CASSIDQGRGEKLFF.

This chain links TRBV5-8 with TRBJ1-3; possibly TRBD1 for D (6 bases). The CDR3 has 15 amino acids. The germline gives CDR1 SGHTS, CDR2 YDEGEE. Trimming took 5 bases from V and 0 from J, leaving 12 bases between them. As DNA, the CDR3 is TGTGCCAGCAGGCAAGGGGGTTACTCTGGAAACACCATATATTTT. Its protein is CASRQGGYSGNTIYF.

A few counts support this clone. The chain links TRBV10-3 to TRBJ2-1; D not resolved. V lost 4 bases and J 4 bases, leaving 11 bases between the germline ends. Looked up from germline, CDR1 is ENHRY and CDR2 is SYGVKD. This CDR3 region has 14 residues. DNA of the CDR3: TGTGCCATCAGTGGAAACGGGCTTTACAATGAGCAGTTCTTC. Translating gives CAISGNGLYNEQFF.

This chain connects TRBV6-6 to TRBJ1-4; 7 bases line up with TRBD1. V gave up 4 bases and J gave up 7 bases; unmatched junction bases: 6. CDR3 length equals 14 residues. Germline CDR1 MNHNY, CDR2 SVGAGI (reference sequence). The CDR3 spells CASSSQGLREKLFF. The CDR3 DNA reads as TGTGCCAGCAGTTCACAGGGGTTGCGTGAAAAACTGTTTTTT.

This rearrangement joins TRBV15 to TRBJ2-7; TRBD2 aligns across 9 bases. After removal of 0 bases from V and 1 base from J, the junction contained 10 bases not matched to a gene. The CDR3 is made up of 18 amino acids. CDR1 and CDR2 (germline): LNHNV, YYDKDF (reference sequence). CDR3 DNA: TGTGCCACCAGCAGAGATCCAGGGGTGCGGGGGGGATCCTACGAGCAGTACTTC. It translates to CATSRDPGVRGGSYEQYF.

This chain uses TRBV2 with TRBJ1-5, with D tentatively TRBD1 (6 bases). The CDR3 is 14 residues long. CDR1 is SNHLY and CDR2 is FYNNEI in the germline V gene. V was shortened by 5 bases and J by 2 bases, with 10 bases between the two germline ends. For the CDR3, the DNA is TGTGCCAGCAGTCCGCGACAGGGCAATCAGCCCCAGCATTTT. This sequence encodes CASSPRQGNQPQHF.

The gene calls are TRBV5-5 and TRBJ2-3; no clear D gene. Germline loops: CDR1 SGHKS, CDR2 YYEKEE (reference sequence). The CDR3 is made up of 14 amino acids. Trimming removed 0 bases at V and 4 bases at J, with 9 bases between. The DNA of the CDR3 is TGTGCCAGCAGCTTGGAGTGGGGTGCAGATACGCAGTATTTT. This encodes CASSLEWGADTQYF.

The V gene is TRBV2, the J gene TRBJ1-1; 7 bases align to TRBD1. The length of the CDR3 is 14 residues. Germline loops: CDR1 SNHLY, CDR2 FYNNEI. The V gene end was trimmed by 4 bases and the J gene end by 9 bases; junction bases not matched to a gene: 11. The CDR3 reads CASSVDSGQTQAFF. CDR3 DNA sequence: TGTGCCAGCAGTGTAGACTCGGGACAGACACAAGCTTTCTTT. The full variable domain, in which reference TRBV2 and TRBJ1-1 provide the parts outside the CDR3, is EPEVTQTPSHQVTQMGQEVILRCVPISNHLYFYWYRQILGQKVEFLVSFYNNEISEKSEIFDDQFSVERPDGSNFTLKIRSTKLEDSAMYFCASSVDSGQTQAFFGQGTRLTVV.

This sequence joins TRBV20-1 and TRBJ2-1; 8 bases agree with TRBD2. The junction had 6 bases not matched to a gene; V was cut back by 3 bases and J by 8 bases. Germline-derived CDR1 and CDR2 are DFQATT and SNEGSKA (reference sequence). This CDR3 has 13 amino acids. As DNA, the CDR3 is TGCAGTGCTAGTGATAGCGGGGAGGATGAGCAGTTCTTC. As protein: CSASDSGEDEQFF.

This chain uses TRBV19 with TRBJ2-5, with unresolved D. Germline CDR1 is LNHDA and CDR2 is SQIVND (reference sequence). The CDR3 extends over 13 amino acids. V gave up 4 bases and J gave up 2 bases, with 8 bases separating them. The CDR3 DNA follows: TGTGCCAGTAGTAACGACCAACAAGAGACCCAGTACTTC. This codes for CASSNDQQETQYF.

The chain recombines TRBV14 with TRBJ2-3, with D possibly matching TRBD2 (5 bases). CDR1 is SGHDN and CDR2 is FVKESK in the germline V gene. V was trimmed by 2 bases and J by 2 bases, leaving 11 bases between them. The CDR3 runs to 15 residues. Here the CDR3 DNA reads TGTGCCAGCAGCCAAACGAGGACTTCCACAGATACGCAGTATTTT. Its protein is CASSQTRTSTDTQYF.

In nucleotides, the CDR3 is TGTGCCAGCTCACCACCGGGACCCCTAGTGCGGGGGTGGAACAATGAGCAGTTCTTC. Protein sequence: CASSPPGPLVRGWNNEQFF. The chain is built from TRBV18 and TRBJ2-1; 7 nucleotides align to TRBD2. CDR3 length equals 19 residues. Germline trimming cut 0 bases from V and 5 bases from J; bases unmatched to any gene: 16. Per germline, CDR1 KGHSH and CDR2 LQKENI.

The rearrangement links TRBV29-1 to TRBJ2-1; 10 bases are shared with TRBD2. The CDR3 is 13 amino acids. The germline gives CDR1 SQVTM, CDR2 ANQGSEA. With 7 bases clipped from V and 3 bases from J, the junction kept 3 bases outside the gene matches. The CDR3 spells CSGRLAGYNEQFF. CDR3 DNA sequence: TGCAGCGGGCGACTAGCGGGCTACAATGAGCAGTTCTTC.

The chain's CDR3 is CASSMTPGTQYF. CDR3 DNA: TGTGCCAGCAGTATGACTCCTGGGACCCAGTACTTC. The chain employs TRBV7-9 and TRBJ2-5; no firm D call. Deletions cut 6 bases from V and 7 bases from J, with 12 bases between. The CDR3 length is 12 residues. CDR1 and CDR2 (germline): SEHNR, FQNEAQ (reference sequence).

The chain is built from TRBV20-1 and TRBJ2-5; a weak D match, TRBD2 (6 bases). The CDR3 is 11 amino acids. V was cut by 8 bases and J by 5 bases, with 12 bases left in between. Germline CDR1 and CDR2: DFQATT and SNEGSKA (reference sequence). CDR3 sequence: CSRTSSETQYF. DNA for the CDR3: TGCAGTCGAACTAGCTCGGAGACCCAGTACTTC.

Here the CDR3 DNA reads TGCGCCAGCCGGGACACCCTCACAGATACGCAGTATTTT. It encodes CASRDTLTDTQYF. This chain links TRBV5-1 with TRBJ2-3; a possible D gene is TRBD1 (6 bases). The CDR3 totals 13 residues. Germline V gene sequence: CDR1 SGHRS, CDR2 YFSETQ. Deletions cut 7 bases from V and 2 bases from J, with 11 bases between. Full variable domain (remainder filled in from reference TRBV5-1 and TRBJ2-3): KAGVTQTPRYLIKTRGQQVTLSCSPISGHRSVSWYQQTPGQGLQFLFEYFSETQRNKGNFPGRFSGRQFSNSRSEMNVSTLELGDSALYLCASRDTLTDTQYFGPGTRLTVL.

The rearrangement uses TRBV6-5 and TRBJ1-3; D call uncertain. Trimming took off 8 bases at V and 4 bases at J, with 9 bases between the two ends. The CDR3 sequence is 12 residues long. Germline loops: CDR1 MNHEY, CDR2 SVGAGI. The CDR3 DNA sequence: TGTGCCAGCCGTCGGCACGGAAACACCATATATTTT. Translated, it gives CASRRHGNTIYF.

The chain is built from TRBV9 and TRBJ1-1; D not resolved. V lost 3 bases to trimming and J lost 1 base, with 16 bases between them. The CDR3 contains 16 residues. Germline lookup yields CDR1 SGDLS and CDR2 YYNGEE. Here the CDR3 reads CASSGPAGLGNTEAFF. CDR3 DNA sequence: TGTGCCAGCAGCGGACCCGCCGGGCTGGGGAACACTGAAGCTTTCTTT.